Given below is one T cell receptor beta chain in context. RNA in amounts of roughly 0.45 to 1 ug was reverse transcribed with random hexamers. Amplification of TCR beta CDR3 across 54 Vbeta and 13 Jbeta was performed with immunoSEQ multiplex PCR. TCRdb passed the immunoSEQ multiplex PCR reads through MiXCR, listing each CDR3 protein once. The repertoire holds some 200,000 distinct CDR3 sequences, with approximately 95% as singletons. In Susac syndrome patients, recently defined diagnostic criteria for definite or probable disease were met. The entry originates in a study of CD8 T cells in Susac syndrome. In the study overall: Patients with Susac syndrome were therapy-naive, treated with corticosteroids, or treated with intravenous immunoglobulin alone when blood was collected.

V dropped 2 bases and J dropped 0 bases, with 7 bases sitting between them. This CDR3 is 14 amino acids long. CDR1 and CDR2 (germline): SGHDT, YYEEEE. Material: CD8+ T cells from PBMCs. V and J are TRBV5-6 and TRBJ2-3; no definite D call. This TCR was sampled from a human donor with Susac syndrome. CDR3 loop: CASSFIPSTDTQYF. CDR3 DNA: TGTGCCAGCAGCTTTATTCCGAGCACAGATACGCAGTATTTT.